Below, 23 T cell receptor beta chains from the same sample are listed, as sequenced in a study of cytomegalovirus exposure and HLA in healthy donors. The PCR was carried out with 60 Vbeta primers and 13 Jbeta primers. The data were produced by immunoSEQ multiplex PCR, yet TCRdb's version contains in-frame clones alone and is incomplete. The sample includes 160,000 or so clones, around 78% of them seen just once. Sequencing used PBMCs. The receptors originated from a man in his forties in good health and CMV-seronegative.

V is TRBV7-3 and J is TRBJ2-3; D might be TRBD1 (6 bases). Deletions cut 5 bases from V and 2 bases from J, with 26 bases between. Germline V gives CDR1 SGHTA, CDR2 FQGTGA. The CDR3 has 19 residues. In nucleotides, the CDR3 is TGTGCCAGCAGCCCTGGGGGCAGGGAAGCACGAGGGAACACAGATACGCAGTATTTT. Amino acids: CASSPGGREARGNTDTQYF.

This sequence joins TRBV13 and TRBJ2-1, with 7 bases lining up with TRBD2. Germline CDR1 PRHDT, CDR2 FYEKMQ (reference sequence). The J segment lost 7 bases and the V segment lost 2 bases, leaving 8 bases of the junction unmatched. This CDR3 spans 15 amino acids. The CDR3 nucleotides are TGTGCCAGCAGCTTAAGGCCGGGGGAGGGAAATGAGCAGTTCTTC. This encodes CASSLRPGEGNEQFF.

The rearrangement links TRBV2 to TRBJ1-1, with D perhaps TRBD1 (5 bases). Germline-derived CDR1 and CDR2 are SNHLY and FYNNEI. V was clipped by 7 bases and J by 4 bases, with 13 bases between them. The CDR3 extends over 13 amino acids. For the CDR3, the DNA is TGTGCCAGCATACAGGAAACGGGCACTGAAGCTTTCTTT. It yields the protein CASIQETGTEAFF.

The genes are TRBV7-2 and TRBJ1-3; TRBD1 is a possible D gene (6 bases). The V end was cut by 5 bases, the J end by 2 bases, with 10 bases between. CDR1 and CDR2 from the germline V gene are SGHTA and FQGNSA. This CDR3 is 14 amino acids long. The DNA of the CDR3 is TGTGCCAGCAGCCCGACAGGACCTGGAAACACCATATATTTT. This encodes CASSPTGPGNTIYF. Full variable domain (missing parts from reference TRBV7-2 and TRBJ1-3): GAGVSQSPSNKVTEKGKDVELRCDPISGHTALYWYRQSLGQGLEFLIYFQGNSAPDKSGLPSDRFSAERTGGSVSTLTIQRTQQEDSAVYLCASSPTGPGNTIYFGEGSWLTVV.

This chain links TRBV28 with TRBJ2-7; 7 nucleotides match TRBD1. V gave up 3 bases and J gave up 3 bases; unmatched junction bases: 8. Germline CDR1 and CDR2: MDHEN and SYDVKM. The CDR3 is made up of 15 amino acids. In DNA form, the CDR3 reads TGTGCCAGCAGTTTGTCAGGGGGTAATCACTACGAGCAGTACTTC. This translates into CASSLSGGNHYEQYF.

The rearrangement joins TRBV18 to TRBJ2-1, with 15 bases matching TRBD2. The germline gives CDR1 KGHSH, CDR2 LQKENI. The CDR3 totals 18 residues. V trimming: 4 bases; J trimming: 0 bases; junction bases outside the gene matches: 4. Here the CDR3 DNA reads TGTGCCAGCTCACGGGGACTAGCGGGGGGAAGCTCCTACAATGAGCAGTTCTTC. It codes for CASSRGLAGGSSYNEQFF.

The rearrangement links TRBV7-9 to TRBJ2-3, with D hard to call. This CDR3 comprises 15 residues. Germline loops: CDR1 SEHNR, CDR2 FQNEAQ (reference sequence). V was shortened by 6 bases and J by 2 bases, with 15 bases between the two germline ends. The CDR3 DNA reads TGTGCCAGCAGTTTTTCCGCCCGGTCCACAGATACGCAGTATTTT. Protein: CASSFSARSTDTQYF.

This clone was observed a handful of times. CDR3 in amino acids: CASSLRWFRGGKNIQYF. In DNA form, the CDR3 reads TGTGCCAGCAGTTTACGCTGGTTCAGAGGGGGCAAAAACATTCAGTACTTC. The V call is TRBV27, the J call TRBJ2-4; TRBD1 might be the D (6 bases). Germline V gives CDR1 MNHEY, CDR2 SMNVEV (reference sequence). The CDR3 contains 17 residues. Deletions cut 2 bases from V and 3 bases from J, with 17 bases between.

This clone was counted a few times. The chain carries TRBV7-9 and TRBJ2-5, with 10 bases fitting TRBD2. Losses at the gene ends were 5 bases for V and 2 bases for J; bases not matched to a gene: 5. The germline V gene has CDR1 SEHNR and CDR2 FQNEAQ (reference sequence). This CDR3 has 15 residues. The CDR3 DNA reads TGTGCCAGCAGCCAAACTAGCGGGGTTCAAGAGACCCAGTACTTC. Its protein is CASSQTSGVQETQYF. The variable domain in full, completed from reference TRBV7-9 and TRBJ2-5, reads DTGVSQNPRHKITKRGQNVTFRCDPISEHNRLYWYRQTLGQGPEFLTYFQNEAQLEKSRLLSDRFSAERPKGSFSTLEIQRTEQGDSAMYLCASSQTSGVQETQYFGPGTRLLVL.

This clone was seen a handful of times. The chain couples TRBV5-1 to TRBJ2-3, with 13 bases identical to TRBD2. Per germline, CDR1 SGHRS and CDR2 YFSETQ. After removal of 2 bases from V and 4 bases from J, the junction contained 1 base not matched to a gene. There are 15 residues in the CDR3. CDR3 sequence (DNA): TGCGCCAGCAGCTTCGGACTAGCGGGAGCAGATACGCAGTATTTT. It encodes CASSFGLAGADTQYF.

This chain uses TRBV15 with TRBJ1-6, with D hard to call. This CDR3 comprises 17 residues. Germline lookup yields CDR1 LNHNV and CDR2 YYDKDF (reference sequence). Between the trimmed V and J ends, which lost 4 bases and 5 bases, there was a span of 18 bases. DNA of the CDR3: TGTGCCACCAGCAAAGCGATCATAGCGGCCGATAATTCACCCCTCCACTTT. Its translation: CATSKAIIAADNSPLHF.

This clone showed up just once. The chain employs TRBV19 and TRBJ2-1; 10 nucleotides align to TRBD2. Per germline, CDR1 LNHDA and CDR2 SQIVND (reference sequence). This CDR3 is 16 amino acids long. V lost 1 base, J lost 7 bases, and 7 bases stayed unmatched. The CDR3 sequence: CASSIAGLAGVNEQFF. Here the CDR3 DNA reads TGTGCCAGTAGTATAGCAGGCCTAGCGGGAGTAAATGAGCAGTTCTTC.

The chain carries TRBV25-1 and TRBJ2-2; D not certain. Between the trimmed V and J ends, which lost 6 bases and 4 bases, there was a span of 15 bases. CDR3 length: 15 residues. CDR1 MGHDK and CDR2 SYGVNS come from the germline V gene. The CDR3 nucleotides read TGTGCCAGCAGCGCACTTTGGTCAAGCACCGGGGAGCTGTTTTTT. As protein: CASSALWSSTGELFF.

The chain combines TRBV27 with TRBJ2-5; maybe TRBD2 (7 bases). The J call may be faulty, since TRBJ2-7 better matches the DNA end. Germline V gene data show CDR1 as MNHEY and CDR2 as SMNVEV (reference sequence). CDR3 length: 13 residues. The CDR3 DNA reads as TGTGCCAGCAGTTGGGAAGGGGGGGACGAGCAGTACTTC. Encoded protein: CASSWEGGDEQYF.

The V call is TRBV29-1, the J call TRBJ2-5; TRBD1 aligns across 9 bases. In germline, CDR1 is SQVTM, CDR2 ANQGSEA. Unmatched junction bases numbered 6, after V lost 6 bases and J lost 7 bases. CDR3 length: 12 residues. The CDR3 sequence: CSVPGQGMTQYF. The CDR3 DNA sequence: TGCAGCGTACCGGGACAGGGAATGACCCAGTACTTC.

This chain links TRBV4-2 with TRBJ2-1, with TRBD1 matching over 9 bases. V gave up 0 bases and J gave up 3 bases; unmatched junction bases: 0. The CDR3 loop spans 15 amino acids. Germline CDR1 is LGHNA and CDR2 is YNFKEQ. CDR3 sequence (DNA): TGTGCCAGCAGCCAAGAGGACAGGGGCTACAATGAGCAGTTCTTC. Residues: CASSQEDRGYNEQFF.

The table lists this clone with a few counts. A junction end diverges from the germline sequence, so it may reflect a read error. CDR3 sequence reads: CASSDGGANGLTF. Here the CDR3 DNA reads TGTGCCAGCAGTGATGGTGGGGCCAACGGCCTGACTTTC. J is TRBJ2-6 and V is TRBV6-4, with D perhaps TRBD1 (5 bases). Germline V CDR1 and CDR2: MRHNA, SNTAGT. The CDR3 consists of 13 residues.

V usage is TRBV7-2 and J usage is TRBJ1-3; maybe TRBD1 (6 bases). Between the trimmed V and J ends, which lost 7 bases and 1 base, there was a span of 23 bases. Germline assignment: CDR1 SGHTA and CDR2 FQGNSA. The CDR3 spans 18 residues. The CDR3 nucleotides read TGTGCCAGCACCCAAACCCCGGGACAAATAGCATCTGGAAACACCATATATTTT. Translated: CASTQTPGQIASGNTIYF. The full variable domain, rest sourced from reference TRBV7-2 and TRBJ1-3, is GAGVSQSPSNKVTEKGKDVELRCDPISGHTALYWYRQSLGQGLEFLIYFQGNSAPDKSGLPSDRFSAERTGGSVSTLTIQRTQQEDSAVYLCASTQTPGQIASGNTIYFGEGSWLTVV.

This chain links TRBV6-1 with TRBJ2-7; TRBD2 matches 12 bases. This CDR3 is 15 amino acids long. Germline CDR1 is MNHNS and CDR2 is SASEGT. The trim removed 3 bases at V and 2 bases at J, leaving 2 bases unmatched. CDR3 coding DNA: TGTGCCAGCAGTGAGGGACTAGCGGGCGCCTACGAGCAGTACGTC. It codes for CASSEGLAGAYEQYV.

The V gene is TRBV7-6, the J gene TRBJ2-2, with D possibly TRBD2 on 5 matching bases. CDR1 SGHVS and CDR2 FNYEAQ come from the germline V gene. The germline V and J ends were trimmed by 7 bases and 1 base, with 13 bases remaining between them. This CDR3 spans 15 amino acids. This CDR3 is CASTPSTGNTGELFF. The CDR3 DNA follows: TGTGCCAGCACCCCTAGCACGGGGAACACCGGGGAGCTGTTTTTT.

This chain joins TRBV10-2 and TRBJ2-4; D might be TRBD1 (6 bases). Per germline, CDR1 WSHSY and CDR2 SAAADI. Trimming cost V 3 bases and J 2 bases, with 14 bases left between them. This CDR3 region has 16 residues. In DNA form, the CDR3 reads TGCGCCAGCAGTGATACTCAGGGGTGGCCCAAAAACATTCAGTACTTC. Translation gives CASSDTQGWPKNIQYF.

Comments on this clone: Germline and junction disagree at one end, which may indicate a read error. This sequence joins TRBV5-8 and TRBJ2-4; TRBD1 is a possible D gene (5 bases). CDR1 SGHTS and CDR2 YDEGEE come from the germline V gene. The CDR3 covers 16 residues. The CDR3 DNA reads as TGTGCCAGCAGTTTCGACAGAGCCTTAGCCAAAAACAGTCAGTACTTC. Its translation: CASSFDRALAKNSQYF.

The gene calls are TRBV30 and TRBJ1-1, with D maybe TRBD1 (5 bases). V was trimmed by 5 bases and J by 1 base, leaving 8 bases between them. This CDR3 has 12 residues. CDR1 GTSNPN and CDR2 SVGIG come from the germline V gene (reference sequence). The CDR3 DNA reads as TGTGCCTGGGGACACCGGAACACTGAAGCTTTCTTT. Translated, it gives CAWGHRNTEAFF.